One sample yielded the 8 T cell receptor beta chains listed below, sequenced in a study of sequential checkpoint blockade in melanoma. The sample's treatment: randomized to nivolumab then ipilimumab (arm A) or the reverse (arm B). The method was immunoSEQ multiplex PCR; TCRdb's version includes in-frame clones alone and lacks a portion of them. This sample carries approximately 19,000 clones, approximately 26% of them seen once, and the ten largest clones take around 7.2%. The sequences come from tumor tissue (inferred from file names), collected from a patient given nivolumab and ipilimumab in sequence. Receptors were obtained from a human donor with melanoma.

CDR3 residues: CASIRGGSSPFF. The CDR3 DNA is TGTGCCAGCATTCGGGGGGGTAGTTCGCCGTTCTTC. This chain uses TRBV2 with TRBJ2-1, with 8 bases lining up with TRBD2. V lost 7 bases to trimming and J lost 15 bases; unmatched junction nucleotides: 11. Germline values: CDR1 SNHLY, CDR2 FYNNEI. The CDR3 runs to 12 residues.

This sequence joins TRBV14 and TRBJ2-4, with D unresolved. Trimming stripped 1 base from V and 5 bases from J, with 18 bases between. Per germline, CDR1 SGHDN and CDR2 FVKESK. The CDR3 runs 17 residues. The CDR3 reads CASSQAVGTGEQNIQYF. CDR3 nucleotides: TGTGCCAGCAGCCAAGCCGTGGGTACCGGAGAACAAAACATTCAGTACTTC.

The V gene is TRBV6-8, the J gene TRBJ2-7; 9 bases line up with TRBD1. Germline assignment: CDR1 MNHGY and CDR2 SAAAGT. The CDR3 runs 14 residues. Unmatched junction bases numbered 6, after V lost 7 bases and J lost 2 bases. The CDR3 reads CASTRDRVTYEQYF. Here the CDR3 DNA reads TGTGCCAGCACCAGGGACAGGGTAACCTACGAGCAGTACTTC.

The chain is built from TRBV30 and TRBJ2-3, with a possible D match to TRBD2 (6 bases). The V gene's germline CDR1 is GTSNPN and CDR2 SVGIG (reference sequence). This CDR3 spans 13 amino acids. The CDR3 DNA sequence: TGTGTGCTAGCGAAATCAGGAACAGATACGCAGTATTTT. Protein product: CVLAKSGTDTQYF.

J is TRBJ2-7 and V is TRBV10-2; TRBD2 matches 12 bases. Germline lookup yields CDR1 WSHSY and CDR2 SAAADI. The CDR3 runs to 18 residues. Trimming cost V 5 bases and J 1 base; bases outside gene matches: 12. Written as DNA, the CDR3 is TGCGCCAGCAGTTCCCGACTAGCGGGGGAGCTCAGGTCCTACGAGCAGTACTTC. The encoded protein is CASSSRLAGELRSYEQYF.

In nucleotides, the CDR3 is TGTGCCAGCAGCACTGGGACTAGCGGGTTCCAAGAGACCCAGTACTTC. This encodes CASSTGTSGFQETQYF. V is TRBV11-3 and J is TRBJ2-5; 12 bases match TRBD2. V was clipped by 5 bases and J by 1 base; unmatched bases: 5. In germline, CDR1 is SGHNT, CDR2 YENEEA. The CDR3 has 16 amino acids.

The chain uses TRBV1 and TRBJ2-5; TRBD2 is taken as the D call from the table, unchecked against the DNA. TRBV1 is described as a pseudogene. There are 14 residues in the CDR3. CDR3 bases: TGCGCCAGCAGCCAAGATGGGAGCAGAGAGACCCAGTACTTC. Translated, it gives CASSQDGSRETQYF.

The chain uses TRBV5-1 and TRBJ2-5; 7 bases line up with TRBD2. From germline, CDR1 is SGHRS and CDR2 YFSETQ. The junction had 3 bases not matched to a gene; V was cut back by 2 bases and J by 2 bases. The CDR3 length is 14 residues. The CDR3: CASSLLASQETQYF. The CDR3 bases are TGCGCCAGCAGCTTACTAGCGTCACAAGAGACCCAGTACTTC.